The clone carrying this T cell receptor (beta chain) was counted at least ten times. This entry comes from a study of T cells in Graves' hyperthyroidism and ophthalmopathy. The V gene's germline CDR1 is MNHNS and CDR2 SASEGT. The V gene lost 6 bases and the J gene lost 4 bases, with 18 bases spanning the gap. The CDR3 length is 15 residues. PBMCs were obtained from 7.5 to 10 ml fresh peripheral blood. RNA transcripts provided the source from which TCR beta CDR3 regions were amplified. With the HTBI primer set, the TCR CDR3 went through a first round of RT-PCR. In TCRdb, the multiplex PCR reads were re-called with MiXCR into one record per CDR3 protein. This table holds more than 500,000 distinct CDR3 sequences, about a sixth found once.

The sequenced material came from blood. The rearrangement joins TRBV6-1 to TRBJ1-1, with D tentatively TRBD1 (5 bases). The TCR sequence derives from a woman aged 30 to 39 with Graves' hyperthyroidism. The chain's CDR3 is CASRLSGSGGTEAFF. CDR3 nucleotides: TGTGCCAGCAGACTAAGCGGGTCCGGGGGCACTGAAGCTTTCTTT.